These 27 T cell receptor beta chains were all obtained from the same sample, sequenced in a study of blood T cell repertoires in COVID-19. Measured with immunoSEQ multiplex PCR; TCRdb has only the in-frame clones, and not every one. The table lists fewer than 300,000 clones, under 95% of them singletons. Sequenced: PBMCs or T cells enriched from blood (not recorded which). These receptors all come from a woman in her 40s with acute COVID-19.

This clone was observed a handful of times. CDR3 in DNA: TGTGCCAGCAGCAAGGACAGGGGGCAGAACAATGAGCAGTTCTTC. This encodes CASSKDRGQNNEQFF. The chain uses TRBV21-1 and TRBJ2-1; TRBD1 reflects the table's D call only, with no check against the DNA. TRBV21-1 is noted as a pseudogene. CDR3 size: 15 residues.

The gene calls are TRBV24-1 and TRBJ2-2; 7 bases fit TRBD2. This CDR3 has 14 amino acids. V was clipped by 7 bases and J by 7 bases; unmatched bases: 8. Germline V gives CDR1 KGHDR, CDR2 SFDVKD. The CDR3 sequence: CATSPPGDYGELFF. CDR3 DNA: TGTGCCACCAGCCCCCCCGGGGACTACGGGGAGCTGTTTTTT.

The rearrangement links TRBV11-2 to TRBJ2-1, with 7 positions matching TRBD2. Germline CDR1 and CDR2: SGHAT and FQNNGV. V gave up 0 bases and J gave up 3 bases; unmatched junction bases: 5. This CDR3 region has 16 residues. CDR3 in DNA: TGTGCCAGCAGCTTAGAGGCCGGGGGGTACTACAATGAGCAGTTCTTC. Translating it yields CASSLEAGGYYNEQFF.

CDR3 loop: CASSSGFIGYTF. Written as DNA, the CDR3 is TGTGCCAGCAGCTCGGGTTTTATTGGCTACACCTTC. This chain joins TRBV5-6 and TRBJ1-2; D gene ambiguous. Deletions cut 3 bases from V and 7 bases from J, with 10 bases between. Germline lookup yields CDR1 SGHDT and CDR2 YYEEEE. The CDR3 has 12 residues.

The chain joins TRBV15 to TRBJ1-5; no definite D call. CDR1 LNHNV and CDR2 YYDKDF come from the germline V gene (reference sequence). The V gene lost 0 bases and the J gene lost 1 base, with 4 bases spanning the gap. The CDR3 runs to 14 residues. CDR3 region: CATSRDRSNQPQHF. In DNA form, the CDR3 reads TGTGCCACCAGCAGAGACAGGAGCAATCAGCCCCAGCATTTT.

The gene calls are TRBV10-2 and TRBJ2-3; D is uncertain. Trimming stripped 6 bases from V and 0 bases from J, with 7 bases between. CDR3 length: 13 residues. Germline CDR1 is WSHSY and CDR2 is SAAADI. The CDR3 nucleotides read TGCGCCAGCAGGGCCGGGAGCACAGATACGCAGTATTTT. Protein sequence: CASRAGSTDTQYF.

The rearrangement uses TRBV7-9 and TRBJ2-7, with D possibly matching TRBD1 (6 bases). This CDR3 has 15 residues. Germline lookup yields CDR1 SEHNR and CDR2 FQNEAQ (reference sequence). V lost 2 bases and J 2 bases, leaving 13 bases between the germline ends. The chain's CDR3 is CASSLTGTPPYEQYF. The CDR3 coding sequence is TGTGCCAGCAGCTTAACCGGGACACCACCCTACGAGCAGTACTTC. Filled out from reference TRBV7-9 and TRBJ2-7, the complete variable domain reads DTGVSQNPRHKITKRGQNVTFRCDPISEHNRLYWYRQTLGQGPEFLTYFQNEAQLEKSRLLSDRFSAERPKGSFSTLEIQRTEQGDSAMYLCASSLTGTPPYEQYFGPGTRLTVT.

The J gene is TRBJ2-7, the V gene TRBV7-2; 10 bases are shared with TRBD1. The germline V gene has CDR1 SGHTA and CDR2 FQGNSA. The length of the CDR3 is 15 residues. The ends lost 2 bases at V and 5 bases at J; junction bases unmatched: 6. In DNA form, the CDR3 reads TGTGCCAGCAGCTTAATTGGGACAGGGGTTAACGAGCAGTACTTC. Translated, it gives CASSLIGTGVNEQYF.

The chain couples TRBV5-8 to TRBJ2-1; 9 positions agree with TRBD2. Germline CDR1 is SGHTS and CDR2 is YDEGEE. CDR3 length equals 15 residues. V trimming: 0 bases; J trimming: 4 bases; junction bases outside the gene matches: 2. CDR3 DNA: TGTGCCAGCAGCTTGGAACTAGCGGGTTACAATGAGCAGTTCTTC. Its translation is CASSLELAGYNEQFF.

The genes are TRBV12-5 and TRBJ2-1, with TRBD2 identical over 14 bases. Germline V gene lookup returns CDR1 LGHNT and CDR2 FRNRAP. The V segment lost 6 bases and the J segment 3 bases; nucleotides outside the gene matches: 4. This CDR3 comprises 16 residues. CDR3: CASGRGLAGVYNEQFF. The CDR3 region has the DNA TGTGCTAGTGGCCGGGGACTAGCGGGGGTCTACAATGAGCAGTTCTTC.

The chain employs TRBV5-1 and TRBJ1-2; 9 bases fit TRBD1. Trimming removed 5 bases from V and 8 bases from J; junction bases left unmatched: 7. Per the germline V gene, CDR1 is SGHRS and CDR2 is YFSETQ. This CDR3 is built from 13 residues. The CDR3 spells CASRTTGGAGYTF. Here the CDR3 DNA reads TGCGCCAGCAGGACTACAGGGGGCGCGGGCTACACCTTC.

This clone was recorded only once. In the same sample, other DNA sequences code for this CDR3. The chain links TRBV29-1 to TRBJ2-2; 8 bases fit TRBD1. J gave up 1 base and V 6 bases, and 1 base lay outside the gene matches. The CDR3 consists of 13 residues. In germline, CDR1 is SQVTM, CDR2 ANQGSEA. The CDR3 spells CSVDRGNTGELFF. DNA for the CDR3: TGCAGCGTAGACAGGGGGAACACCGGGGAGCTGTTTTTT.

The CDR3 sequence: CASSLAGRGEKLFF. The CDR3 DNA sequence: TGTGCCAGCAGCTTAGCCGGGAGGGGTGAAAAACTGTTTTTT. The rearrangement links TRBV11-2 to TRBJ1-4; D is perhaps TRBD1 (5 bases). The germline CDR1 and CDR2 sequences are SGHAT and FQNNGV. The CDR3 has 14 residues. V lost 1 base and J 7 bases, leaving 10 bases between the germline ends.

To note about this clone: The same CDR3 is also encoded by other DNA sequences in this sample. This chain joins TRBV5-1 and TRBJ1-2; 7 bases map to TRBD1. Germline lookup yields CDR1 SGHRS and CDR2 YFSETQ. After removal of 3 bases from V and 3 bases from J, the junction contained 2 bases not matched to a gene. The CDR3 has 13 amino acids. CDR3 loop: CASSSTGDYGYTF. The CDR3 DNA sequence: TGCGCCAGCAGCTCAACAGGGGACTATGGCTACACCTTC.

The chain combines TRBV3-1 (or the pseudogene TRBV3-2) with TRBJ2-5; tentatively, D is TRBD2 (6 bases). Germline values: CDR1 LGHDT, CDR2 YNNKEL (reference sequence). The CDR3 runs to 15 residues. V shed 1 base and J shed 5 bases, with 14 bases lying between them. DNA of the CDR3: TGTGCCAGCAGCCAAGCTAGAACTAGCACCGAGACCCAGTACTTC. This sequence encodes CASSQARTSTETQYF.

The CDR3 DNA is TGTGCCAGCAGCTTAGAGGGGGCTGGCAATCAGCCCCAGCATTTT. Amino acid sequence: CASSLEGAGNQPQHF. V gene TRBV7-2 combines with J gene TRBJ1-5, with 7 bases that match TRBD1. Germline values: CDR1 SGHTA, CDR2 FQGNSA. J was trimmed by 2 bases and V by 1 base; bases with no gene match: 2. This CDR3 has 15 residues.

The chain has TRBV19 and TRBJ2-2; tentative D call: TRBD2 (6 bases). This CDR3 is built from 17 residues. Looked up from germline, CDR1 is LNHDA and CDR2 is SQIVND (reference sequence). Trimming took off 9 bases at V and 3 bases at J, with 23 bases between the two ends. DNA of the CDR3: TGTGCCAGCTGGGGACTGGTGGGAGTAGAGGACACCGGGGAGCTGTTTTTT. This sequence encodes CASWGLVGVEDTGELFF.

The chain combines TRBV3-1 (or the pseudogene TRBV3-2) with TRBJ2-5, with D possibly matching TRBD2 (6 bases). The CDR3 extends over 13 amino acids. Trimming took off 6 bases at V and 5 bases at J, with 13 bases between the two ends. Germline values: CDR1 LGHDT, CDR2 YNNKEL (reference sequence). Written as DNA, the CDR3 is TGTGCCAGCAGTCACATGGGGAGGGAGACCCAGTACTTC. Translating it yields CASSHMGRETQYF.

The rearrangement joins TRBV28 to TRBJ1-6; D is unresolved. CDR1 is MDHEN, CDR2 SYDVKM, per germline. Trimming cost V 4 bases and J 10 bases, with 11 bases left between them. The CDR3 spans 13 residues. The CDR3 nucleotides read TGTGCCAGCAGTTCTCCCTGGCCCTCACCCCTCCACTTT. Residues: CASSSPWPSPLHF. Filled out from reference TRBV28 and TRBJ1-6, the complete variable domain reads DVKVTQSSRYLVKRTGEKVFLECVQDMDHENMFWYRQDPGLGLRLIYFSYDVKMKEKGDIPEGYSVSREKKERFSLILESASTNQTSMYLCASSSPWPSPLHFGNGTRLTVT.

This chain uses TRBV9 with TRBJ2-5, with 13 bases matching TRBD2. CDR1 and CDR2 (germline): SGDLS, YYNGEE. Unmatched junction bases numbered 10, after V lost 4 bases and J lost 1 base. The CDR3 has 18 residues. The DNA for the CDR3 is TGTGCCAGCAGCCCAAGACTAGCGGGAGGTATAAGCCAAGAGACCCAGTACTTC. Translated: CASSPRLAGGISQETQYF. The variable domain in full, completed from reference TRBV9 and TRBJ2-5, reads DSGVTQTPKHLITATGQRVTLRCSPRSGDLSVYWYQQSLDQGLQFLIQYYNGEERAKGNILERFSAQQFPDLHSELNLSSLELGDSALYFCASSPRLAGGISQETQYFGPGTRLLVL.

This clone has only one observation. The rearrangement links TRBV4-2 to TRBJ1-5, with 10 nucleotides matching TRBD1. CDR1 LGHNA and CDR2 YNFKEQ come from the germline V gene. The CDR3 spans 17 residues. V shed 0 bases and J 6 bases; nucleotides not matched to a gene: 8. In nucleotides, the CDR3 is TGTGCCAGCAGCCAAGAGGGAGACAGGGGGCATCTTCAGCCCCAGCATTTT. Protein sequence: CASSQEGDRGHLQPQHF.

The chain joins TRBV5-1 to TRBJ2-2; possibly TRBD1 for D (6 bases). Deletions cut 9 bases from V and 2 bases from J, with 17 bases between. This CDR3 comprises 15 residues. Germline CDR1 and CDR2: SGHRS and YFSETQ. CDR3 residues: CATTPQGPNTGELFF. For the CDR3, the DNA is TGCGCCACCACCCCACAGGGACCAAACACCGGGGAGCTGTTTTTT.

This clone was counted a single time. As DNA, the CDR3 is TGTGCCAGTAGTAGGGGCATCGTAAGAAACACCATATATTTT. Amino acids: CASSRGIVRNTIYF. The chain recombines TRBV19 with TRBJ1-3, with D perhaps matching TRBD1 (5 bases). This CDR3 is built from 14 residues. Germline lookup yields CDR1 LNHDA and CDR2 SQIVND (reference sequence). The V and J ends lost 4 bases and 5 bases respectively, with 12 bases between them.

V usage is TRBV10-3 and J usage is TRBJ1-1; 8 bases align to TRBD1. V dropped 8 bases and J dropped 4; count of bases not matched to a gene: 12. Germline-derived CDR1 and CDR2 are ENHRY and SYGVKD. The CDR3 runs 15 residues. The CDR3, as DNA: TGTGCCATCCGGGGACAGGCAATTGGTGGCACTGAAGCTTTCTTT. This sequence encodes CAIRGQAIGGTEAFF.

This rearrangement joins TRBV11-2 to TRBJ2-1, with D possibly TRBD2 on 7 matching bases. V was trimmed by 1 base and J by 0 bases, leaving 13 bases between them. CDR3 length: 17 amino acids. The germline CDR1 and CDR2 sequences are SGHAT and FQNNGV. The CDR3 DNA sequence: TGTGCCAGCAGCTTAGTAACGGGGGGCCCCTCCTACAATGAGCAGTTCTTC. Protein product: CASSLVTGGPSYNEQFF.

The rearrangement links TRBV2 to TRBJ1-3; a weak D match, TRBD1 (6 bases). The CDR3 totals 14 residues. Germline CDR1 and CDR2: SNHLY and FYNNEI. The V gene lost 3 bases and the J gene lost 2 bases, with 8 bases spanning the gap. In DNA, the CDR3 is TGTGCCAGCAGTGAGTGGGGGCCTGGAAACACCATATATTTT. Its translation is CASSEWGPGNTIYF.

The rearrangement joins TRBV27 to TRBJ2-1; 8 bases line up with TRBD1. V trimming: 3 bases; J trimming: 8 bases; junction bases outside the gene matches: 18. Germline V gene sequence: CDR1 MNHEY, CDR2 SMNVEV (reference sequence). The CDR3 extends over 18 amino acids. Here the CDR3 DNA reads TGTGCCAGCAGTTTCTCTCTATTCGGACAGGGTCATGAGCATGAGCAGTTCTTC. Its protein product is CASSFSLFGQGHEHEQFF.